Listed below are T cell receptor beta chains from one sample, sequenced in a study of cytomegalovirus exposure and HLA in healthy donors. Libraries were prepared by immunoSEQ multiplex PCR; TCRdb keeps only in-frame clonotypes and omits some of them. Here the sample spans roughly 160,000 clones, 60% to 85% being singletons. The sequenced sample consisted of PBMCs. The receptors were gathered from a woman aged 50 to 60 in good health and CMV-seropositive. CDR3s include the opening cysteine and the closing phenylalanine or tryptophan. Each record gives: J gene, CDR3 length, V gene, D gene, clone size, CDR3 protein, CDR3 DNA. The D gene is left open where the match is weak. The size of a clone is reported for some rows only, either as once, few or many, or as a class for expanded clones.

TRBJ2-7,14,TRBV5-5,NA,NA,CASSSLAASYEQYF,TGTGCCAGCAGCTCCTTAGCGGCCTCCTACGAGCAGTACTTC
TRBJ1-4,14,TRBV18,NA,NA,CASSPGATNEKLFF,TGTGCCAGCTCACCAGGGGCTACTAATGAAAAACTGTTTTTT
TRBJ2-7,14,TRBV11-2,NA,few,CASSLAGGLYEQYF,TGTGCCAGCAGCTTAGCGGGGGGCCTCTACGAGCAGTACTTC
TRBJ2-1,15,TRBV5-4,TRBD2,NA,CASSSRTSDHNEQFF,TGTGCCAGCAGCTCACGGACTAGCGACCACAATGAGCAGTTCTTC
TRBJ1-4,14,TRBV7-9,NA,NA,CASSQGLASEKLFF,TGTGCCAGCAGCCAGGGTTTGGCGAGTGAAAAACTGTTTTTT
TRBJ1-3,14,TRBV18,NA,NA,CASSADSAGNTIYF,TGTGCCAGCTCTGCGGACAGTGCTGGAAACACCATATATTTT
TRBJ2-7,17,TRBV19,NA,NA,CASSTIGHTENSYEQYF,TGTGCCAGTAGTACCATCGGACATACTGAAAACTCCTACGAGCAGTACTTC
TRBJ2-7,13,TRBV6-5,TRBD1,NA,CASSYRTGDEQYF,TGTGCCAGCAGTTACCGGACAGGGGACGAGCAGTACTTC
TRBJ2-7,13,TRBV2,TRBD1,few,CASTGGTSYEQYF,TGTGCCAGTACAGGGGGCACATCCTACGAGCAGTACTTC
TRBJ2-2,18,TRBV21-1,NA,NA,CASSNLQGCIANTGELFF,TGTGCCAGCAGCAACCTACAGGGTTGTATCGCGAACACCGGGGAGCTGTTTTTT
TRBJ1-2,14,TRBV27,TRBD1,NA,CASSFRGGAGGYTF,TGTGCCAGCAGTTTCCGAGGGGGCGCGGGCGGCTACACCTTC
TRBJ2-7,16,TRBV9,TRBD2,NA,CASSVDWSGGSYEQYF,TGTGCCAGCAGCGTAGATTGGAGCGGGGGCTCCTACGAGCAGTACTTC
TRBJ1-1,14,TRBV2,NA,few,CASGGRGVNTEAFF,TGTGCCAGCGGGGGGAGGGGGGTGAACACTGAAGCCTTCTTT
TRBJ1-4,14,TRBV7-9,NA,few,CASSSGRGGKKLFF,TGTGCCAGCAGCTCAGGACGGGGAGGGAAAAAACTGTTTTTT
TRBJ2-5,15,TRBV5-1,TRBD2,few,CASSYRLAVQETQYF,TGCGCCAGCAGTTATCGACTAGCGGTCCAAGAGACCCAGTACTTC
TRBJ2-7,11,TRBV13,NA,few,CASSSLYEQYF,TGTGCCAGCAGCTCCCTCTACGAGCAGTACTTC
TRBJ2-1,14,TRBV19,NA,NA,CASSSGGAGGEQFF,TGTGCCAGTAGTTCAGGGGGGGCGGGAGGTGAGCAGTTCTTC
TRBJ2-5,15,TRBV7-9,TRBD2,NA,CASSLASGTQETQYF,TGTGCCAGCAGCTTAGCTAGCGGGACCCAAGAGACCCAGTACTTC
TRBJ1-1,14,TRBV9,NA,NA,CASSVGLLGTEAFF,TGTGCCAGCAGCGTAGGGCTTCTTGGTACTGAAGCTTTCTTT
TRBJ2-7,13,TRBV5-4,TRBD1,NA,CASSTGTGLEQYF,TGTGCCAGCAGCACCGGGACAGGGCTCGAGCAGTACTTC
TRBJ2-3,15,TRBV5-1,TRBD2,NA,CASRTSGASTDTQYF,TGCGCCAGCAGGACTAGCGGGGCTAGCACAGATACGCAGTATTTT
TRBJ1-2,15,TRBV28,NA,NA,CASSLNPREVYGYTF,TGTGCCAGCAGCCTAAACCCCAGGGAGGTCTATGGCTACACCTTC
TRBJ2-5,17,TRBV4-1,TRBD2,NA,CASSQDAGAGGKETQYF,TGCGCCAGCAGCCAAGATGCGGGAGCGGGGGGGAAAGAGACCCAGTACTTC
TRBJ2-3,16,TRBV30,TRBD2,NA,CAWSVRLAGNTDTQYF,TGTGCCTGGAGTGTACGACTAGCGGGGAACACAGATACGCAGTATTTT
TRBJ2-1,14,TRBV7-9,TRBD2,NA,CASRRDSGYNEQFF,TGTGCCAGCAGGCGGGATAGCGGGTACAATGAGCAGTTCTTC
TRBJ1-1,13,TRBV13,NA,once,CASSLGPDTEAFF,TGTGCCAGCAGCTTAGGCCCCGACACTGAAGCTTTCTTT
TRBJ1-2,12,TRBV27,NA,NA,CASSSWGVGYTF,TGTGCCAGCAGCTCATGGGGGGTAGGCTACACCTTC
TRBJ1-4,17,TRBV7-9,TRBD1,few,CASSPSGQGGTNEKLFF,TGTGCCAGCAGCCCAAGCGGACAGGGCGGCACTAATGAAAAACTGTTTTTT
TRBJ1-6,16,TRBV4-3,NA,NA,CASSQDGPGKDSPLHF,TGCGCCAGCAGCCAAGATGGCCCGGGGAAGGATTCACCCCTCCACTTT
TRBJ2-2,15,TRBV5-4,NA,NA,CASSLKGERTGELFF,TGTGCCAGCAGCTTGAAGGGGGAAAGGACCGGGGAGCTGTTTTTT
TRBJ1-3,15,TRBV28,TRBD1,NA,CASSTMDRVGNTIYF,TGTGCCAGCAGTACGATGGACAGGGTTGGAAACACCATATATTTT
TRBJ1-4,14,TRBV5-6,TRBD1,NA,CASSSLTGEGKLFF,TGTGCCAGCAGCTCGTTGACAGGGGAAGGAAAACTGTTTTTT
TRBJ2-5,15,TRBV2,TRBD1,NA,CASSEPRQGRETQYF,TGTGCCAGCAGTGAACCCCGACAGGGGAGGGAGACCCAGTACTTC
TRBJ2-2,13,TRBV6-5,TRBD2,NA,CASRRTSTGELFF,TGTGCCAGCAGGCGGACTAGCACCGGGGAGCTGTTTTTT
TRBJ2-1,15,TRBV27,NA,NA,CASSFFSRRYNEQFF,TGTGCCAGCAGCTTCTTTAGCCGGCGATACAATGAGCAGTTCTTC
TRBJ2-6,14,TRBV5-6,NA,NA,CASSLNRHSNGLTF,TGTGCCAGCAGCTTGAACAGGCATAGCAACGGCCTGACTTTC
TRBJ2-7,17,TRBV7-2,TRBD1,NA,CASSLGPPGQGAYEQYF,TGTGCCAGCAGCTTAGGGCCCCCCGGGCAGGGGGCCTACGAGCAGTACTTC
TRBJ2-7,14,TRBV5-5,TRBD1,few,CASSLGDRGYEQYF,TGTGCCAGCAGCTTAGGGGACAGGGGTTACGAGCAGTACTTC
TRBJ2-1,16,TRBV18,TRBD2,NA,CASSAGTSGGVGEQFF,TGTGCCAGCTCAGCTGGGACTAGCGGGGGGGTGGGTGAGCAGTTCTTC
TRBJ2-7,15,TRBV10-3,NA,once,CASAASQGSPYEQYF,TGTGCCTCCGCCGCCTCTCAGGGGTCCCCCTACGAGCAGTACTTC
TRBJ1-5,15,TRBV12-5,NA,NA,CASGSGQIMDQPQHF,TGTGCTAGTGGTTCCGGACAGATTATGGACCAGCCCCAGCATTTT
TRBJ2-7,15,TRBV5-1,NA,NA,CASTVSGGAIYEQYF,TGCGCCAGCACAGTGTCAGGCGGGGCCATCTACGAGCAGTACTTC
TRBJ1-1,12,TRBV7-9,NA,NA,CASSLVVNEAFF,TGTGCCAGCAGCTTAGTAGTCAATGAAGCTTTCTTT
TRBJ1-1,12,TRBV5-8,NA,few,CASSLVATEAFF,TGTGCCAGCAGCTTGGTAGCGACTGAAGCTTTCTTT
TRBJ2-3,18,TRBV4-2,TRBD2,NA,CASSQDPSAGVGTDTQYF,TGTGCCAGCAGCCAAGATCCATCAGCGGGAGTGGGCACAGATACGCAGTATTTT
TRBJ1-1,18,TRBV7-2,TRBD1,NA,CASSLMGGTGGGYTEAFF,TGTGCCAGCAGCTTAATGGGGGGGACAGGGGGCGGCTACACTGAAGCTTTCTTT
TRBJ2-3,13,TRBV7-3,TRBD2,NA,CASSLGGSDTQYF,TGTGCCAGCAGCTTGGGGGGGTCAGATACGCAGTATTTT
TRBJ1-2,14,TRBV9,TRBD1,NA,CASSVGDRNYGYTF,TGTGCCAGCAGCGTAGGGGACAGGAACTATGGCTACACCTTC
TRBJ1-1,10,TRBV29-1,NA,few,CSASDTEAFF,TGCAGCGCCTCGGACACTGAAGCTTTCTTT
TRBJ1-5,14,TRBV7-2,NA,NA,CASSLRRVDQPQHF,TGTGCCAGCAGCTTACGCAGGGTTGATCAGCCCCAGCATTTT
TRBJ1-2,15,TRBV18,TRBD1,NA,CASSPPTGVTYGYTF,TGTGCCAGCTCACCACCGACAGGGGTAACCTATGGCTACACCTTC
TRBJ1-5,14,TRBV6-6,NA,NA,CASKTGYSNQPQHF,TGTGCCAGCAAAACAGGTTATAGCAATCAGCCCCAGCATTTT
TRBJ2-3,15,TRBV7-9,TRBD1,NA,CASSPPGQRTDTQYF,TGTGCCAGCAGTCCGCCGGGACAGAGAACAGATACGCAGTATTTT